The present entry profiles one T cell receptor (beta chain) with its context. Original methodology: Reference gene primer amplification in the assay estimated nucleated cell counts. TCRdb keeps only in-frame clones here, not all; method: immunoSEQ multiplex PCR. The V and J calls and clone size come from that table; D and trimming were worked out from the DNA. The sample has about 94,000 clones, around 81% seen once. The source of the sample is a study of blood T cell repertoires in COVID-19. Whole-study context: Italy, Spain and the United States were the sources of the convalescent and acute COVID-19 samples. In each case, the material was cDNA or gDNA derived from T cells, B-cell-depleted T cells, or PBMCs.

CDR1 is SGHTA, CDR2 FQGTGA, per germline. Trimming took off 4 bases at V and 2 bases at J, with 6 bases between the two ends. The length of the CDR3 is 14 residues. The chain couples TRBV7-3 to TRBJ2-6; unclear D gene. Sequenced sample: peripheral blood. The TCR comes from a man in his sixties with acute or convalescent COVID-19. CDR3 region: CASSSLTGANVLTF. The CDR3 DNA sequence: TGTGCCAGCAGCTCCCTAACTGGGGCCAACGTCCTGACTTTC.